This is a list of T cell receptor beta chains from one sample in a study of T cells in Graves' hyperthyroidism and ophthalmopathy. TCRdb used MiXCR to reprocess the multiplex PCR reads, holding one entry per CDR3 protein. The data contain nearly 750,000 distinct CDR3 sequences, just over 35% of them singletons. The sample consisted of blood. The receptors derive from a middle-aged woman with Graves' hyperthyroidism. Both conserved end residues are part of each CDR3. D genes are given only for firm matches. Clone size is not always given. Where it is, it says once, few, many or a class for expanded clones.

few	TRBJ1-1	TRBV6-2/TRBV6-3	NA	TGTGCCAGCAGCGCGGAAGGTCAGGGGAACACTGAAGCTTTCTTT	CASSAEGQGNTEAFF
many	TRBJ1-1	TRBV7-8	NA	TGTGCCAGCAGCTATACAGGGTTAAGTGAAGCTTTCTTT	CASSYTGLSEAFF
NA	TRBJ1-4	TRBV11-2	NA	TGTGCCAGCAGGACCGGGGCGCCGCCGAATGAAAAACTGTTTTTT	CASRTGAPPNEKLFF
many	TRBJ1-1	TRBV7-2	NA	TGTGCCAGCAGCTTAGCATTAGGCCTGAACACTGAAGCTTTCTTT	CASSLALGLNTEAFF
NA	TRBJ1-1	TRBV20-1	NA	TGCAGTGCTAGAGGCCAGGACGGTCAGATTAACACTGAAGCTTTCTTT	CSARGQDGQINTEAFF
few	TRBJ2-5	TRBV19	NA	TGTGCCAGTAGTATCGGGGCGGGGAACCGGGAGACCCAGTACTTC	CASSIGAGNRETQYF
few	TRBJ2-7	TRBV20-1	TRBD1	TGCAGTGCCTGGGACAGGGGTCCCTACGAGCAGTACTTC	CSAWDRGPYEQYF
once	TRBJ2-7	TRBV2	NA	TGTGCCAGCATCGGAGGCGCGACTTACTACGAGCAGTACTTC	CASIGGATYYEQYF
few	TRBJ2-6	TRBV10-3	TRBD1	TGTGCCATCAGTGAGCGGGACAGGGGATACGGTGAAGCTTTC	CAISERDRGYGEAF
NA	TRBJ1-6	TRBV25-1	NA	TGTGCCAGCAGAAGAACAGTCTGGTACTCACCCCTCCACTTT	CASRRTVWYSPLHF
many	TRBJ2-7	TRBV20-1	TRBD1	TGCAGTGTCAGCGCCGGGACAGGGGGTCCACAGTACTTC	CSVSAGTGGPQYF
many	TRBJ1-2	TRBV29-1	NA	TGCAGCGTTGTTCAGGGCGCAAGCTATGGCTACACCTTC	CSVVQGASYGYTF
many	TRBJ1-2	TRBV9	TRBD1	TGTGCCAGCAGCGTGGGACGAGACAGGGGTCAGGATGGCTACACCTTC	CASSVGRDRGQDGYTF
NA	TRBJ1-1	TRBV15	NA	TGTGCCACCAGCAGATTGCCAGGGACCCCAAGGGCTGAAGCTTTCTTT	CATSRLPGTPRAEAFF
NA	TRBJ2-2	TRBV6-1	NA	TGTGCCAGCAGTTCCGGGTTCCCCGGGGAGCTGTTTTTT	CASSSGFPGELFF
NA	TRBJ1-1	TRBV7-8	TRBD1	TGTGCCAGCTCACCACCGACAGGGCCTATGAACACTGAAGCTTTCTTT	CASSPPTGPMNTEAFF
NA	TRBJ2-7	TRBV29-1	NA	TGCAGCTTATGGGGGAGCGAGCAGTACTTC	CSLWGSEQYF
NA	TRBJ2-7	TRBV7-8	TRBD1	TGTGCCAGCAGCTTGTTGACAGGGGCAGGAAACGAGCAGTACTTC	CASSLLTGAGNEQYF
NA	TRBJ2-5	TRBV20-1	TRBD2	TGCAGTGCTAGTCTAGGCGGGGGGGCGGAGACCCAGTACTTC	CSASLGGGAETQYF
NA	TRBJ1-4	TRBV10-3	NA	TGTGCCATCAGTGGGCAGCCGGAAAATGAAAAACTGTTTTTT	CAISGQPENEKLFF
many	TRBJ2-7	TRBV12-3/TRBV12-4	NA	TGTGCCAGCAGTTTCCGCAGCACTTCCTACGAGCAGTACTTC	CASSFRSTSYEQYF
NA	TRBJ1-4	TRBV10-3	NA	TGTGCCACCCTGCCGACCAGGTTAATAAGGGAAAAACTGTTTTTT	CATLPTRLIREKLFF
NA	TRBJ2-7	TRBV7-2	TRBD1	TGTGCCAGCAGCCACTCCCGGGACAGGGGGCCCGAGCAGTACTTC	CASSHSRDRGPEQYF
many	TRBJ2-5	TRBV6-5	NA	TGTGCCAGCAGTTACCATTCCCCCGGGGAGACCCAGTACTTC	CASSYHSPGETQYF
NA	TRBJ2-5	TRBV24-1	NA	TGTGCCACCAGTGATGGCGGCAGCACGGAGACCCAGTACTTC	CATSDGGSTETQYF
many	TRBJ1-2	TRBV2	NA	TGTGCCAGCAGTGAGAGGGGGGCGAGGTACTACACCTTC	CASSERGARYYTF
many	TRBJ1-5	TRBV10-3	NA	TGTGCCATACAGGATTATAGCAATCAGCCCCAGCATTTT	CAIQDYSNQPQHF
NA	TRBJ1-1	TRBV12-3/TRBV12-4	NA	TGTGCCAGCAGCCTAACATATACAGACGCTGAAGCTTTCTTT	CASSLTYTDAEAFF
NA	TRBJ2-7	TRBV6-2/TRBV6-3	TRBD1	TGTGCCAGCAGAGAACAGGGGGCGCACCACGAGCAGTACTTC	CASREQGAHHEQYF
many	TRBJ2-7	TRBV7-2	NA	TGTGCCAGCAGCTTAGCCGAGGGGGCGGGAAGCTCCTACGAGCAGTACTTC	CASSLAEGAGSSYEQYF
once	TRBJ2-1	TRBV15	NA	TGTGCCACCAGCACCAAGCGGAACAATGAGCAGTTCTTC	CATSTKRNNEQFF
many	TRBJ1-5	TRBV27	NA	TGTGCCAGCAAGGGTCTGCTAAATCAGCCCCAGCATTTT	CASKGLLNQPQHF
many	TRBJ2-5	TRBV20-1	NA	TGCAGTGCTAGAATCGGAAGGGCCCAGTACTTC	CSARIGRAQYF
many	TRBJ2-7	TRBV25-1	TRBD2	TGTGCCAGCAGTGAAGGGGTAGCGGGAGGGCCCGGCGAGCAGTACTTC	CASSEGVAGGPGEQYF
NA	TRBJ2-2	TRBV7-3	NA	TGTGCCAGCCGCCTCGAGACGAACGCCGGGGAGCTGTTTTTT	CASRLETNAGELFF
NA	TRBJ1-2	TRBV13	NA	TGTGCCAGCAGCTTAAGGGGACGGTACAGCGCTGCACCAGATGGCTACACCTTC	CASSLRGRYSAAPDGYTF
many	TRBJ2-7	TRBV7-9	NA	TGTGCCAGCAGCTTTGGCTTCGGCGTGGGCAGCTCCTACGAGCAGTACTTC	CASSFGFGVGSSYEQYF
many	TRBJ1-5	TRBV2	TRBD1	TGTGCCAGCAGTACACAGGGGGCAGGGCAGCCCCAGCATTTT	CASSTQGAGQPQHF